This T cell receptor (beta chain) was recovered during a study of blood T cell repertoires in COVID-19. Study-wide context: The analysed material was cDNA or gDNA that came from T cells, B-cell-depleted T cells, or PBMCs.

Per the germline V gene, CDR1 is MNHEY and CDR2 is SVGEGT. This CDR3 has 16 residues. V gave up 2 bases and J gave up 2 bases; unmatched junction bases: 6. Profiling relied on immunoSEQ multiplex PCR, and the TCRdb table lists in-frame clones only, not all of them. The data show under 300,000 clones, approximately 86% seen once. The origin of this receptor is a woman aged 30 to 39 with acute or convalescent COVID-19. This chain joins TRBV6-2 or TRBV6-3 and TRBJ2-1; 7 nucleotides agree with TRBD2. The sequenced sample was peripheral blood. CDR3 sequence: CASSYTPAGPYNEQFF. The CDR3 DNA follows: TGTGCCAGCAGTTACACTCCAGCGGGACCCTACAATGAGCAGTTCTTC.